The TCR beta chain described here comes from a study of T cells in Graves' hyperthyroidism and ophthalmopathy. Study-wide results and limits: The model identified upcoming ophthalmopathy a median approximately 6.5 months ahead of onset.

Authors of the study amplified TCR beta CDR3 regions from RNA transcripts. HTBI primers were the set used in a first-round RT-PCR of the TCR CDR3. Via MiXCR, TCRdb re-called the multiplex PCR reads, giving one row per CDR3 protein. The sample records over 500,000 distinct CDR3 sequences, 12% to 15% being singletons. Investigators excluded patients with uncontrolled infection, other autoimmune disease, pregnancy or lactation. This clonotype appeared many times. Its specificity is not known. Trimming pared 2 bases from V and 4 bases from J, leaving 11 bases between. In germline, CDR1 is LGHDT, CDR2 YNNKEL (reference sequence). This CDR3 spans 14 amino acids.

The sequenced sample was blood. The rearrangement uses TRBV3-1 and TRBJ2-5; possible D gene TRBD2, 6 bases. The source of this sequence is a woman in her 40s with Graves' hyperthyroidism. The CDR3 sequence: CASSQSGLRETQYF. CDR3 coding DNA: TGTGCCAGCAGCCAATCGGGACTCCGAGAGACCCAGTACTTC.